The 16 T cell receptor beta chains in this list originate from one sample, sequenced in a study of response to subunit inactivated influenza vaccine. Using its own MiXCR run on the RT-PCR reads, TCRdb lists one record per CDR3 protein. The repertoire has approximately 490,000 distinct CDR3 sequences, roughly 7.6% of them found once; the top ten carry 13%. The sequencing used PBMCs from blood, collected less than 30 months after vaccination. The receptors come from a man in his fifties or sixties who received an inactivated influenza vaccine.

This clonotype was detected a few times. The DNA of the CDR3 is TGTGCCAGCAGCAAGAGGACTAGCGGGAGCACAGATACGCAGTATTTT. Encoded protein: CASSKRTSGSTDTQYF. The gene calls are TRBV9 and TRBJ2-3; 11 nucleotides line up with TRBD2. Germline V gives CDR1 SGDLS, CDR2 YYNGEE. The V and J ends lost 4 bases and 0 bases, in that order; junction bases with no gene match: 4. The length of the CDR3 is 16 residues.

The chain recombines TRBV20-1 with TRBJ1-6; tentatively, D is TRBD1 (6 bases). Germline V gives CDR1 DFQATT, CDR2 SNEGSKA (reference sequence). Trimming left V 0 bases short and J 7 bases short, with 13 bases between. CDR3 size: 15 residues. The CDR3 nucleotides read TGCAGTGCTAGAGATTCCACAGGGACAAATTCACCCCTCCACTTT. It yields the protein CSARDSTGTNSPLHF.

The chain's CDR3 is CASSFVSDYYNEQFF. The CDR3 DNA reads as TGTGCCAGCAGCTTTGTCTCAGATTACTACAATGAGCAGTTCTTC. The chain couples TRBV11-1 to TRBJ2-1; no definite D call. Trimming shortened V by 3 bases and J by 3 bases, and 12 bases separated the two germline ends. This CDR3 has 15 residues. CDR1 SGHAT and CDR2 FQDESV come from the germline V gene (reference sequence).

The chain joins TRBV15 to TRBJ2-5; TRBD2 agrees at 8 bases. The CDR3 extends over 17 amino acids. Germline trimming cut 2 bases from V and 4 bases from J; bases unmatched to any gene: 12. Per germline, CDR1 LNHNV and CDR2 YYDKDF (reference sequence). DNA for the CDR3: TGTGCCACCAGCAGAAAAGCGATCACGGGAGGGAGAGAGACCCAGTACTTC. Amino acid sequence: CATSRKAITGGRETQYF.

There are many counts of this clonotype. V and J are TRBV28 and TRBJ2-1; 12 bases map to TRBD2. J gave up 7 bases and V 2 bases, and 3 bases lay outside the gene matches. Germline CDR1 is MDHEN and CDR2 is SYDVKM. The CDR3 spans 15 residues. CDR3 sequence: CASSLAGTSGNEQFF. The CDR3 region has the DNA TGTGCCAGCAGTTTAGCCGGGACTAGCGGGAATGAGCAGTTCTTC.

This clonotype was seen ten or more times. V is TRBV12-3 or TRBV12-4 and J is TRBJ2-5, with TRBD1 identical over 8 bases. This CDR3 has 15 amino acids. The V and J ends lost 3 bases and 4 bases, in that order; junction bases with no gene match: 7. The CDR3 DNA is TGTGCCAGCAGTTTTCAGGGGGCAGCGCGAGAGACCCAGTACTTC. As protein: CASSFQGAARETQYF.

This clonotype was detected ten times or more. The V and J genes are TRBV5-1 and TRBJ2-1; 8 bases map to TRBD1. CDR3 length: 16 residues. Germline trimming cut 0 bases from V and 2 bases from J; bases unmatched to any gene: 4. Per the germline V gene, CDR1 is SGHRS and CDR2 is YFSETQ. The CDR3, as DNA: TGCGCCAGCAGCTTGGGGTCGGGACAGGCCTACAATGAGCAGTTCTTC. Protein product: CASSLGSGQAYNEQFF.

This clonotype has more than one count but fewer than ten. The chain carries TRBV4-3 and TRBJ2-2, with TRBD1 matching 7 bases. The germline V gene encodes CDR1 LGHNA and CDR2 YSLEER. V was pared by 3 bases and J by 7 bases, with 5 bases of the junction left unmatched. This CDR3 contains 14 residues. CDR3 protein: CASSHNRGYGELFF. The CDR3 DNA sequence: TGCGCCAGCAGCCACAACAGGGGTTACGGGGAGCTGTTTTTT.

This clonotype has a count of ten or more. V and J are TRBV5-1 and TRBJ2-3, with TRBD1 matching over 8 bases. Germline CDR1 reads SGHRS; CDR2 reads YFSETQ. The V segment lost 4 bases and the J segment 11 bases; nucleotides outside the gene matches: 6. The length of the CDR3 is 12 residues. The CDR3 sequence is CASSQDRVRQYF. CDR3 coding DNA: TGCGCCAGCAGCCAGGACAGGGTACGGCAGTATTTT.

This clonotype came up many times. The chain uses TRBV5-1 and TRBJ2-7, with 12 bases identical to TRBD1. The V gene's germline CDR1 is SGHRS and CDR2 YFSETQ. V lost 0 bases and J lost 6; bases outside the gene matches: 4. The CDR3 extends over 15 amino acids. CDR3: CASSLVGQGAGEQYF. The CDR3 region has the DNA TGCGCCAGCAGCTTGGTGGGACAGGGGGCCGGCGAGCAGTACTTC.

The chain uses TRBV18 and TRBJ2-1; a possible D gene is TRBD2 (7 bases). The V end lost 6 bases, the J end lost 4 bases, and 19 bases lay between the germline ends. The CDR3 is 16 amino acids. The V gene's germline CDR1 is KGHSH and CDR2 LQKENI. The CDR3 nucleotides are TGTGCCAGCTCCCCCCAGGGGACGGGGGGTTACAATGAGCAGTTCTTC. Its translation: CASSPQGTGGYNEQFF.

This clonotype was picked up many times. This chain uses TRBV5-1 with TRBJ1-3; D not certain. The germline V and J ends were trimmed by 1 base and 1 base, with 3 bases remaining between them. Germline V gene lookup returns CDR1 SGHRS and CDR2 YFSETQ. The CDR3 has 13 residues. The CDR3 DNA follows: TGCGCCAGCAGCTTGCAATCTGGAAACACCATATATTTT. It yields the protein CASSLQSGNTIYF.

This clonotype was seen many times. The chain has TRBV13 and TRBJ2-1, with TRBD2 matching over 8 bases. The junction had 5 bases not matched to a gene; V was cut back by 7 bases and J by 3 bases. The CDR3 consists of 14 residues. Germline lookup yields CDR1 PRHDT and CDR2 FYEKMQ (reference sequence). The CDR3 is CASTAGGNYNEQFF. The CDR3 nucleotides are TGTGCCAGCACTGCGGGAGGTAACTACAATGAGCAGTTCTTC. Using reference TRBV13 and TRBJ2-1 for the parts outside the CDR3, the full variable domain is AAGVIQSPRHLIKEKRETATLKCYPIPRHDTVYWYQQGPGQDPQFLISFYEKMQSDKGSIPDRFSAQQFSDYHSELNMSSLELGDSALYFCASTAGGNYNEQFFGPGTRLTVL.

This clonotype was detected only a few times. This chain joins TRBV20-1 and TRBJ1-4; D might be TRBD1 (5 bases). Germline V gene data show CDR1 as DFQATT and CDR2 as SNEGSKA (reference sequence). The CDR3 consists of 14 residues. With 0 bases removed from V and 4 bases from J, the gap between germline ends came to 9 bases. Written as DNA, the CDR3 is TGCAGTGCTAGAGAAGGGGCCTATAATGAAAAACTGTTTTTT. It yields the protein CSAREGAYNEKLFF.

The gene calls are TRBV7-2 and TRBJ2-1, with a possible D match to TRBD1 (5 bases). Germline CDR1 reads SGHTA; CDR2 reads FQGNSA. Trimming removed 1 base from V and 8 bases from J, with 9 bases in between. This CDR3 has 13 amino acids. CDR3 region: CASSLERGHEQFF. CDR3 DNA: TGTGCCAGCAGCTTAGAAAGGGGCCATGAGCAGTTCTTC.

This clonotype turned up a few times. The V and J genes are TRBV28 and TRBJ2-3; 13 positions agree with TRBD2. The germline gives CDR1 MDHEN, CDR2 SYDVKM. Trimming removed 3 bases from V and 0 bases from J; junction bases left unmatched: 6. CDR3 size: 18 residues. CDR3 in amino acids: CASSLPGTSGTSTDTQYF. CDR3 coding DNA: TGTGCCAGCAGTTTGCCCGGGACTAGCGGGACTAGCACAGATACGCAGTATTTT.